This T cell receptor (beta chain) was obtained from a study of T cells in Graves' hyperthyroidism and ophthalmopathy. A NOSPECS grade of at least 4, a Clinical Activity Score of at least 3 and duration under 3 months were recorded in ophthalmopathy patients. The study's findings and limits: A 13 V-J model separated ophthalmopathy from stable hyperthyroidism. Most thyroid clonotypes expanded above 0.001 were also detected in blood.

This CDR3 is 13 amino acids long. Germline V CDR1 and CDR2: DFQATT, SNEGSKA (reference sequence). With 7 bases clipped from V and 4 bases from J, the junction kept 10 bases outside the gene matches. The CDR3 regions of TCR beta were amplified from RNA transcripts. The study used the HTBI primer set for a first-round RT-PCR of the TCR CDR3. In TCRdb, the multiplex PCR reads were re-called with MiXCR into one record per CDR3 protein. The top ten hold around 11% of the sample, which has about 520,000 distinct CDR3 sequences, approximately 25% seen once. To note about this clonotype: What it binds is not known.

J is TRBJ2-7 and V is TRBV20-1; TRBD1 aligns across 7 bases. Sample: blood. The receptor was derived from a woman under 40 with Graves' ophthalmopathy. The CDR3 region has the DNA TGCAGTGTCCCGGACAGGAGTGGTTACGAGCAGTACTTC. It yields the protein CSVPDRSGYEQYF.